This is a list of T cell receptor beta chains from one sample in a study of identifying expanded T cells in peripheral blood. Clones were sequenced by immunoSEQ multiplex PCR, and TCRdb holds only the in-frame ones, with some missing. The data contain more than 50,000 clones, about four fifths of them singletons. Sequencing input: blood. The receptor set was obtained from a person aged 18 to 69 in good health. CDR3s include the opening cysteine and the closing phenylalanine or tryptophan. The order of the fields is CDR3 protein, CDR3 DNA, V gene, J gene, D gene, clone size. A D gene is named only where the DNA matches it firmly. Clone sizes are given selectively: once, few, many, or a class where the clone is expanded.

CDR3aa: CASSPKPGTLVAGNQPQHF
CDR3nt: TGTGCCAGTAGTCCTAAACCCGGGACGCTCGTCGCGGGCAATCAGCCCCAGCATTTT
v_gene: TRBV19
j_gene: TRBJ1-5
d_gene: .
abundance: .

CDR3aa: CASGLGGAGQPQHF
CDR3nt: TGTGCTAGTGGTTTAGGGGGGGCCGGCCAGCCCCAGCATTTT
v_gene: TRBV12-5
j_gene: TRBJ1-5
d_gene: .
abundance: .

CDR3aa: CAWSMAGDTQYF
CDR3nt: TGTGCCTGGAGTATGGCGGGAGATACGCAGTATTTT
v_gene: TRBV30
j_gene: TRBJ2-3
d_gene: .
abundance: .

CDR3aa: CASSRGHGTQETQYF
CDR3nt: TGTGCCAGCAGCCGAGGGCACGGGACCCAAGAGACCCAGTACTTC
v_gene: TRBV11-3
j_gene: TRBJ2-5
d_gene: .
abundance: few

CDR3aa: CASSHPGTGRTEAFF
CDR3nt: TGTGCCAGCAGCCACCCCGGGACAGGGAGGACTGAAGCTTTCTTT
v_gene: TRBV14
j_gene: TRBJ1-1
d_gene: TRBD1
abundance: .

CDR3aa: CASSARGGPREQYF
CDR3nt: TGTGCCAGCAGTGCGCGTGGAGGGCCGCGCGAGCAGTACTTC
v_gene: TRBV6-5
j_gene: TRBJ2-7
d_gene: .
abundance: .

CDR3aa: CASSLESGTYNEQFF
CDR3nt: TGCGCCAGCAGCTTGGAGAGCGGTACGTACAATGAGCAGTTCTTC
v_gene: TRBV5-1
j_gene: TRBJ2-1
d_gene: .
abundance: .

CDR3aa: CASSPLTSPTTVNEQFF
CDR3nt: TGTGCCAGCAGTCCGTTGACTAGCCCTACTACAGTCAATGAGCAGTTCTTC
v_gene: TRBV27
j_gene: TRBJ2-1
d_gene: TRBD2
abundance: .

CDR3aa: CASSDQGTGYSNEQFF
CDR3nt: TGTGCCAGCAGTGATCAGGGGACAGGGTATAGCAATGAGCAGTTCTTC
v_gene: TRBV25-1
j_gene: TRBJ2-1
d_gene: TRBD1
abundance: .

CDR3aa: CASSPADRVGETQYF
CDR3nt: TGCGCCAGCAGCCCCGCCGACAGGGTGGGAGAGACCCAGTACTTC
v_gene: TRBV5-1
j_gene: TRBJ2-5
d_gene: TRBD1
abundance: .